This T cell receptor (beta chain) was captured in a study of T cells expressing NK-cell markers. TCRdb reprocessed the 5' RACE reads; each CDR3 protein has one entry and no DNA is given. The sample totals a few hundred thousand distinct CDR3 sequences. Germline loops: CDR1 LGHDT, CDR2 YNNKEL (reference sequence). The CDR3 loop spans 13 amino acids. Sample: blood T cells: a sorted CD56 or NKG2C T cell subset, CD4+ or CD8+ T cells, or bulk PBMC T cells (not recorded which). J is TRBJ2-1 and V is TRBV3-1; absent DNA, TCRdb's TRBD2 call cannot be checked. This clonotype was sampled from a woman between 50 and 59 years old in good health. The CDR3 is CASSPSALHEQFF.